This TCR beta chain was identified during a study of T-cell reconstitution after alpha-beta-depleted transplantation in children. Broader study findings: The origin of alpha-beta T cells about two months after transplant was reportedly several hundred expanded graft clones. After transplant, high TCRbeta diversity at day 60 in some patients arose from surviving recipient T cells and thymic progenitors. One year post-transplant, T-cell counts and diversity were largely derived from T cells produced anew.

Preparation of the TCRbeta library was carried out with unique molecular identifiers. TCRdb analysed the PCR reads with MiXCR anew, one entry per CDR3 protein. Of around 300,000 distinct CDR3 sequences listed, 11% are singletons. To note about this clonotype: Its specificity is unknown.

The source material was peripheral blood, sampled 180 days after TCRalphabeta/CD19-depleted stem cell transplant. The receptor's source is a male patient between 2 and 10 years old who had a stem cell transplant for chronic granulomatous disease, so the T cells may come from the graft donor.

The CDR3 DNA follows: TGCAGCGTTGAAGACCGGGGGGGGGGCACAGATACGCAGTATTTT. Translation gives CSVEDRGGGTDTQYF. This sequence joins TRBV29-1 and TRBJ2-3; 8 nucleotides line up with TRBD2. J was trimmed by 1 base and V by 0 bases; bases with no gene match: 3. The CDR3 length is 15 residues. Germline loops: CDR1 SQVTM, CDR2 ANQGSEA.